These 24 T cell receptor beta chains were sequenced from one sample in a study of long-term antiretroviral therapy in people with HIV. Assay version v3.0 of immunoSEQ was used, and it was run at survey level. Assay: immunoSEQ multiplex PCR; the TCRdb copy retains only in-frame clones and omits some. Here the sample spans some 10,000 clones, roughly 80% being singletons. The specimen comprised unsorted PBMCs, sampled 7.2 years after starting antiretroviral therapy. These receptors all come from a man aged 50 to 59 with HIV.

The chain has TRBV9 and TRBJ2-1; 10 bases match TRBD2. The CDR3 sequence is 18 residues long. With 4 bases clipped from V and 4 bases from J, the junction kept 14 bases outside the gene matches. The germline CDR1 and CDR2 sequences are SGDLS and YYNGEE. In DNA form, the CDR3 reads TGTGCCAGCAGCCCGGGGGATAGCGGGGGGCTTTCTTACAATGAGCAGTTCTTC. Protein product: CASSPGDSGGLSYNEQFF.

The chain links TRBV7-3 to TRBJ2-2; D remains unclear. The CDR3 loop spans 14 amino acids. Deletions cut 6 bases from V and 6 bases from J, with 14 bases between. CDR1 and CDR2 from the germline V gene are SGHTA and FQGTGA. In nucleotides, the CDR3 is TGTGCCAGCAGTCTCGTGGGGTGGTCCGGGGAGCTGTTTTTT. Translation: CASSLVGWSGELFF.

The V and J genes are TRBV10-3 and TRBJ2-5, with 7 bases that match TRBD2. The germline V gene has CDR1 ENHRY and CDR2 SYGVKD. There are 12 residues in the CDR3. After removal of 1 base from V and 13 bases from J, the junction contained 6 bases not matched to a gene. The CDR3 loop is CAISEFEAGVYF. The CDR3 DNA reads TGTGCCATCAGTGAGTTCGAGGCGGGGGTGTACTTC.

This chain joins TRBV25-1 and TRBJ2-7; 12 bases agree with TRBD2. Trimming cost V 4 bases and J 5 bases; bases outside gene matches: 3. This CDR3 has 14 residues. The germline CDR1 and CDR2 sequences are MGHDK and SYGVNS. The CDR3 is CASSGTSGVNEQYF. The CDR3 DNA follows: TGTGCCAGCAGTGGGACTAGCGGGGTAAACGAGCAGTACTTC.

The chain links TRBV5-1 to TRBJ1-1; D gene unclear. The CDR3 length is 14 residues. CDR1 is SGHRS, CDR2 YFSETQ, per germline. Trimming took off 2 bases at V and 2 bases at J, with 10 bases between the two ends. The CDR3: CASSFNGANTEAFF. In nucleotides, the CDR3 is TGCGCCAGCAGCTTTAACGGCGCAAACACTGAAGCTTTCTTT.

The chain is built from TRBV7-9 and TRBJ1-2; TRBD1 agrees at 10 bases. V shed 6 bases and J 6 bases; nucleotides not matched to a gene: 4. The CDR3 covers 13 residues. Germline V CDR1 and CDR2: SEHNR, FQNEAQ (reference sequence). CDR3 protein: CASRGQGPNGYTF. The CDR3 DNA is TGTGCCAGCAGGGGACAGGGGCCTAATGGCTACACCTTC.

The chain recombines TRBV6-5 with TRBJ1-1; the D is unclear. Between the trimmed V and J ends, which lost 5 bases and 0 bases, there was a span of 10 bases. CDR1 and CDR2 (germline): MNHEY, SVGAGI. The CDR3 runs to 14 residues. The CDR3 spells CASSEQMVNTEAFF. The CDR3 bases are TGTGCCAGCAGTGAACAAATGGTGAACACTGAAGCTTTCTTT.

V is TRBV19 and J is TRBJ1-2; maybe TRBD1 (5 bases). With 6 bases removed from V and 0 bases from J, the gap between germline ends came to 8 bases. CDR3 length: 13 amino acids. Per germline, CDR1 LNHDA and CDR2 SQIVND (reference sequence). CDR3 region: CASRPGTNYGYTF. Here the CDR3 DNA reads TGTGCCAGTAGACCAGGGACTAACTATGGCTACACCTTC.

This clone has just a few counts. CDR3 sequence: CASSWGLAGDTGELFF. The CDR3 DNA reads as TGTGCCAGCAGTTGGGGACTAGCGGGGGACACCGGGGAGCTGTTTTTT. The chain uses TRBV6-5 and TRBJ2-2; 14 nucleotides line up with TRBD2. After removal of 4 bases from V and 3 bases from J, the junction contained 1 base not matched to a gene. CDR1 and CDR2 (germline): MNHEY, SVGAGI. The CDR3 totals 16 residues.

The V and J genes are TRBV9 and TRBJ1-4; weak D call: TRBD1 (5 bases). CDR1 is SGDLS, CDR2 YYNGEE, per germline. This CDR3 comprises 16 residues. The V and J ends lost 0 bases and 0 bases respectively, with 9 bases between them. The chain's CDR3 is CASSVGDGSTNEKLFF. CDR3 DNA: TGTGCCAGCAGCGTAGGGGACGGTTCAACTAATGAAAAACTGTTTTTT.

The chain has TRBV2 and TRBJ1-6, with D possibly matching TRBD1 (5 bases). This CDR3 region has 15 residues. The V end lost 6 bases, the J end lost 5 bases, and 14 bases lay between the germline ends. The germline CDR1 and CDR2 sequences are SNHLY and FYNNEI. CDR3 sequence: CASRIGTEDNSPLHF. The CDR3 DNA follows: TGTGCCAGCAGGATTGGGACGGAAGATAATTCACCCCTCCACTTT. Drawing the rest from reference TRBV2 and TRBJ1-6, the complete variable domain is EPEVTQTPSHQVTQMGQEVILRCVPISNHLYFYWYRQILGQKVEFLVSFYNNEISEKSEIFDDQFSVERPDGSNFTLKIRSTKLEDSAMYFCASRIGTEDNSPLHFGNGTRLTVT.

CDR3 nucleotide sequence: TGTGCCAGCAGCGAGACCAACTTAGCGGGGGGGCCAGATACGCAGTATTTT. Translating gives CASSETNLAGGPDTQYF. The chain uses TRBV11-3 and TRBJ2-3, with 11 bases aligning to TRBD2. Germline V gives CDR1 SGHNT, CDR2 YENEEA. V gave up 5 bases and J gave up 4 bases; unmatched junction bases: 11. The CDR3 is 17 amino acids.

V usage is TRBV29-1 and J usage is TRBJ2-7, with no clear D. The CDR3 runs 11 residues. Germline CDR1 is SQVTM and CDR2 is ANQGSEA. Trimming took off 0 bases at V and 3 bases at J, with 3 bases between the two ends. The CDR3 region has the DNA TGCAGCGTTGAAGACTTCTACGAGCAGTACTTC. Protein product: CSVEDFYEQYF.

This clone was seen once. The chain uses TRBV6-5 and TRBJ1-4; D is unresolved. The CDR3 spans 13 residues. V shed 1 base and J shed 8 bases, with 8 bases lying between them. Per germline, CDR1 MNHEY and CDR2 SVGAGI. CDR3 amino acids: CASSYWGGEKLFF. CDR3 nucleotide sequence: TGTGCCAGCAGTTACTGGGGAGGAGAAAAACTGTTTTTT.

The chain carries TRBV4-1 and TRBJ1-2; 7 nucleotides align to TRBD1. Germline V gene data show CDR1 as MGHRA and CDR2 as YSYEKL. The CDR3 contains 14 residues. V trimming: 4 bases; J trimming: 0 bases; junction bases outside the gene matches: 2. CDR3 residues: CASSPTGANYGYTF. Written as DNA, the CDR3 is TGCGCCAGCAGCCCCACAGGGGCTAACTATGGCTACACCTTC.

V and J are TRBV5-6 and TRBJ1-1; 8 bases map to TRBD1. The CDR3 totals 16 residues. V lost 3 bases, J lost 3 bases, and 10 bases stayed unmatched. The V gene's germline CDR1 is SGHDT and CDR2 YYEEEE. CDR3 loop: CASSSFRDRYYTEAFF. The CDR3 coding sequence is TGTGCCAGCAGCTCCTTCCGGGACAGGTATTACACTGAAGCTTTCTTT.

The gene calls are TRBV7-8 and TRBJ2-7; possibly TRBD2 for D (6 bases). Trimming removed 3 bases at V and 5 bases at J, with 17 bases between. Germline V lookup: CDR1 SGHVS, CDR2 FQNEAQ. CDR3 length: 15 amino acids. Written as DNA, the CDR3 is TGTGCCAGCAGCTTGGGACTTTATCCGGTCGACGAGCAGTACTTC. The encoded protein is CASSLGLYPVDEQYF.

This chain links TRBV9 with TRBJ1-5; TRBD1 matches 9 bases. The junction had 18 bases not matched to a gene; V was cut back by 4 bases and J by 10 bases. Germline lookup yields CDR1 SGDLS and CDR2 YYNGEE. The CDR3 runs to 17 residues. Here the CDR3 reads CASSTRDRENKVQPQHF. Written as DNA, the CDR3 is TGTGCCAGCAGCACCCGGGACAGGGAGAACAAAGTTCAACCCCAGCATTTT.

The chain carries TRBV4-1 and TRBJ2-5; D not resolved. The V end lost 6 bases, the J end lost 2 bases, and 10 bases lay between the germline ends. Germline V CDR1 and CDR2: MGHRA, YSYEKL. The CDR3 has 13 residues. The CDR3 sequence: CASRAQLQETQYF. The CDR3 DNA follows: TGCGCCAGCAGAGCACAGCTTCAAGAGACCCAGTACTTC.

This clone showed up just a few times. V is TRBV7-9 and J is TRBJ1-2; 8 nucleotides agree with TRBD1. CDR3 length: 15 residues. V trimming: 1 base; J trimming: 3 bases; junction bases outside the gene matches: 4. Per germline, CDR1 SEHNR and CDR2 FQNEAQ (reference sequence). CDR3 sequence reads: CASSLVGQDYYGYTF. In nucleotides, the CDR3 is TGTGCCAGCAGCTTAGTGGGACAGGACTACTATGGCTACACCTTC.

The gene calls are TRBV2 and TRBJ2-1; tentative D call: TRBD2 (6 bases). V was shortened by 3 bases and J by 6 bases, with 15 bases between the two germline ends. From germline, CDR1 is SNHLY and CDR2 FYNNEI. This CDR3 region has 15 residues. The CDR3, as DNA: TGTGCCAGCAGTGATTCAGAGGGACTTACCAATGAGCAGTTCTTC. Residues: CASSDSEGLTNEQFF.

V and J are TRBV13 and TRBJ2-3, with 9 nucleotides matching TRBD2. The length of the CDR3 is 14 residues. J gave up 3 bases and V 5 bases, and 3 bases lay outside the gene matches. Looked up from germline, CDR1 is PRHDT and CDR2 is FYEKMQ (reference sequence). This CDR3 is CASSPSGETDTQYF. CDR3 nucleotide sequence: TGTGCCAGCAGCCCTAGCGGGGAGACAGATACGCAGTATTTT.

V and J are TRBV9 and TRBJ2-6; 11 positions agree with TRBD1. The germline V gene has CDR1 SGDLS and CDR2 YYNGEE. The length of the CDR3 is 18 residues. V lost 3 bases and J lost 0; bases outside the gene matches: 5. The CDR3: CASSAGTGGLSGANVLTF. The DNA for the CDR3 is TGTGCCAGCAGCGCCGGGACAGGGGGGCTCTCTGGGGCCAACGTCCTGACTTTC. The complete variable domain, with remaining parts taken from reference TRBV9 and TRBJ2-6, reads DSGVTQTPKHLITATGQRVTLRCSPRSGDLSVYWYQQSLDQGLQFLIQYYNGEERAKGNILERFSAQQFPDLHSELNLSSLELGDSALYFCASSAGTGGLSGANVLTFGAGSRLTVL.

The chain links TRBV7-9 to TRBJ2-2, with D perhaps being TRBD1 or TRBD2 (5 bases each). The CDR3 has 15 residues. Germline V CDR1 and CDR2: SEHNR, FQNEAQ (reference sequence). The ends were cut back, 5 bases at V and 7 bases at J, with 17 bases in the middle. The CDR3 nucleotides read TGTGCCAGCAGCCCGCACCGAGGGGCTGGCGGGGAGCTGTTTTTT. Translated, it gives CASSPHRGAGGELFF.